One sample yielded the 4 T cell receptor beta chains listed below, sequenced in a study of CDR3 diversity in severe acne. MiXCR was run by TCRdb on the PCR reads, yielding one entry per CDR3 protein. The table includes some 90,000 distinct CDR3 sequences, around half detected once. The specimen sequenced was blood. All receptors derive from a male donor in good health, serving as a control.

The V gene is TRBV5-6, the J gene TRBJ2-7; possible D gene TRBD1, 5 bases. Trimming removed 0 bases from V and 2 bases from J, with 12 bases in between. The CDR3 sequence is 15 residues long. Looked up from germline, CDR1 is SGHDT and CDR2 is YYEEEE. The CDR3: CASSLAQVRTYEQYF. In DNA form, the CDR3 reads TGTGCCAGCAGCTTGGCACAGGTGCGAACCTACGAGCAGTACTTC.

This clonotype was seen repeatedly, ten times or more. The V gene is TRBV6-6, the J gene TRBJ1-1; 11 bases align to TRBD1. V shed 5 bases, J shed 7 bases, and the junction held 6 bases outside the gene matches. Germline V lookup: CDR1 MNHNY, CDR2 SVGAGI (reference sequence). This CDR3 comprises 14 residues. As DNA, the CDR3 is TGTGCCAGCAGTAGATCCGGGACAGGGGGTGAAGCTTTCTTT. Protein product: CASSRSGTGGEAFF.

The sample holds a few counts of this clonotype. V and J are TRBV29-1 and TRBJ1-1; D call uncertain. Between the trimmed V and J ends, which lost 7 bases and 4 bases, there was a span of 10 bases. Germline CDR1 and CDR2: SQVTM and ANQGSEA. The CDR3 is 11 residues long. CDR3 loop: CSASYSTEAFF. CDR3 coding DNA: TGCAGCGCCTCCTACAGCACTGAAGCTTTCTTT. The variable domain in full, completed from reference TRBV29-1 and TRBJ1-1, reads SAVISQKPSRDICQRGTSLTIQCQVDSQVTMMFWYRQQPGQSLTLIATANQGSEATYESGFVIDKFPISRPNLTFSTLTVSNMSPEDSSIYLCSASYSTEAFFGQGTRLTVV.

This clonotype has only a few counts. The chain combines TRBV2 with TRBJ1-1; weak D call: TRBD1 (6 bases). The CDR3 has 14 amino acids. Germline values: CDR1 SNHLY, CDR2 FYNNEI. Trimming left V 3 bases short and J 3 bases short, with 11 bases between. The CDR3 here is CASSDRGEHTEAFF. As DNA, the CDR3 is TGTGCCAGCAGTGACAGGGGAGAGCACACTGAAGCTTTCTTT.